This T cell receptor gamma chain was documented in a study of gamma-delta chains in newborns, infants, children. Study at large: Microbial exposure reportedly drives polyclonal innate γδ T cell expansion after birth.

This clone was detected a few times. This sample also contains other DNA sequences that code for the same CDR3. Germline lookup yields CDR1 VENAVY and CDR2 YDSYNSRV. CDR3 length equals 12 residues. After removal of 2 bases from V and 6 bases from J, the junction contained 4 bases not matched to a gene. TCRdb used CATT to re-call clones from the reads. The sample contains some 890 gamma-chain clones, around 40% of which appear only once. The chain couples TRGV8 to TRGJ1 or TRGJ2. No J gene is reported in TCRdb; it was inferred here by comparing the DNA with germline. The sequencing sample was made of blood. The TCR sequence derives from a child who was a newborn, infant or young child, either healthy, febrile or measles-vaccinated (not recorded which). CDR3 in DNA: TGTGCCACCTGGGATAAAGGTTATAAGAAACTCTTT. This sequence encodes CATWDKGYKKLF.